The sequence of this T cell receptor (beta chain) was determined in a study of PD-L1 blockade in urothelial cancer. Study overall: The authors examined blood 3 weeks (second dose) and 6 weeks after treatment start.

The method was immunoSEQ multiplex PCR; TCRdb's version includes in-frame clones alone and lacks a portion of them. This table holds around 100,000 clones, more than 85% found once. V shed 1 base and J 2 bases; nucleotides not matched to a gene: 4. The germline gives CDR1 SEHNR, CDR2 FQNEAQ (reference sequence). The length of the CDR3 is 15 residues. Sample time point: peripheral blood 6 weeks after treatment start. Patients' urothelial carcinoma was locally advanced or metastatic. The specimen was PBMCs, collected around atezolizumab (anti-PD-L1) treatment. The rearrangement joins TRBV7-9 to TRBJ2-5; the match to TRBD2 covers 7 bases. The source of this sequence is a man between 60 and 75 years old with urothelial cancer. CDR3 amino acids: CASSLGGTTQETQYF. Here the CDR3 DNA reads TGTGCCAGCAGCTTAGGAGGGACTACTCAAGAGACCCAGTACTTC. The full variable domain, its missing parts supplied by reference TRBV7-9 and TRBJ2-5, is DTGVSQNPRHKITKRGQNVTFRCDPISEHNRLYWYRQTLGQGPEFLTYFQNEAQLEKSRLLSDRFSAERPKGSFSTLEIQRTEQGDSAMYLCASSLGGTTQETQYFGPGTRLLVL.